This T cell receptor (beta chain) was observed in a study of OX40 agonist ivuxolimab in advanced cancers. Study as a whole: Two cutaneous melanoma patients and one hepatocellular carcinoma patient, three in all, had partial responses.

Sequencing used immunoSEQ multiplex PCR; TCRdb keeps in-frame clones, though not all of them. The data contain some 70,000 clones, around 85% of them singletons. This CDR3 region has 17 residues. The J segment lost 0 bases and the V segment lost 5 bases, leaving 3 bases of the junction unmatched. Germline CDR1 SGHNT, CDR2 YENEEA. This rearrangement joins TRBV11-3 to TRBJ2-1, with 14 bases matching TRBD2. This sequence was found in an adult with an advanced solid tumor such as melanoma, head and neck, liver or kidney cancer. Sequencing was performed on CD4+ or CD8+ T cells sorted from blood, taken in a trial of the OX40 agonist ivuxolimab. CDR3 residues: CASSPGTSGSSYNEQFF. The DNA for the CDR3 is TGTGCCAGCAGCCCCGGGACTAGCGGGAGCTCCTACAATGAGCAGTTCTTC.